The 29 T cell receptor beta chains presented below share a single source sample, sequenced in a study of shared clonotypes between healthy human individuals. TCRdb's copy holds only in-frame clones and misses some; the assay was immunoSEQ multiplex PCR. This sample yields millions of clones, of which roughly 94% are seen a single time; more than 0.1% belongs to the top ten. The sequencing input was naive CD4+ T cells sorted from blood. The subset denotes: CD45RA+ positively selected. The receptor set was obtained from a man aged 18 to 35 in good health.

This rearrangement joins TRBV2 to TRBJ2-7, with TRBD2 identical over 10 bases. The CDR3 extends over 14 amino acids. V gave up 3 bases and J gave up 5 bases; unmatched junction bases: 4. CDR1 SNHLY and CDR2 FYNNEI come from the germline V gene. CDR3 protein: CASSDTSGKNEQYF. DNA of the CDR3: TGTGCCAGCAGTGATACTAGCGGGAAAAACGAGCAGTACTTC.

J is TRBJ2-7 and V is TRBV30, with TRBD2 identical over 7 bases. CDR3 length equals 15 residues. Germline CDR1 GTSNPN, CDR2 SVGIG (reference sequence). J lost 6 bases, V lost 4 bases, and 15 bases had no gene match. The CDR3 here is CAWISEREGMAEQYF. The CDR3 DNA follows: TGTGCCTGGATATCGGAGAGGGAGGGTATGGCCGAGCAGTACTTC.

The chain combines TRBV4-1 with TRBJ2-3, with 9 nucleotides matching TRBD1. Losses at the gene ends were 0 bases for V and 6 bases for J; bases not matched to a gene: 13. Per the germline V gene, CDR1 is MGHRA and CDR2 is YSYEKL. This CDR3 contains 18 residues. CDR3 sequence reads: CASSQDLALGTGLDTQYF. In nucleotides, the CDR3 is TGCGCCAGCAGCCAAGATCTCGCCCTGGGGACAGGGTTGGATACGCAGTATTTT.

The chain carries TRBV28 and TRBJ1-2; D is uncertain. Germline-derived CDR1 and CDR2 are MDHEN and SYDVKM. The CDR3 has 13 residues. Trimming cost V 4 bases and J 2 bases, with 8 bases left between them. Here the CDR3 reads CASSWGMNYGYTF. CDR3 coding DNA: TGTGCCAGCAGTTGGGGAATGAACTATGGCTACACCTTC.

The rearrangement joins TRBV10-3 to TRBJ2-1; 9 bases map to TRBD2. The germline gives CDR1 ENHRY, CDR2 SYGVKD. The J segment lost 8 bases and the V segment lost 7 bases, leaving 9 bases of the junction unmatched. The CDR3 is 14 residues long. CDR3 DNA sequence: TGTGCCATCATGCGTGGCGGGGGGGCTGATGAGCAGTTCTTC. Translating gives CAIMRGGGADEQFF.

The count of this clone is one. This sample also contains other DNA sequences that code for the same CDR3. The chain carries TRBV20-1 and TRBJ2-7; no reliable D call. The V and J ends lost 3 bases and 1 base respectively, with 4 bases between them. CDR3 size: 11 residues. Germline V gives CDR1 DFQATT, CDR2 SNEGSKA (reference sequence). The DNA of the CDR3 is TGCAGTGCTAGCCGGTCCTACGAGCAGTACTTC. Translation gives CSASRSYEQYF.

V is TRBV19 and J is TRBJ1-2; D gene unclear. The CDR3 consists of 13 residues. V lost 7 bases and J 2 bases, leaving 11 bases between the germline ends. Germline CDR1 is LNHDA and CDR2 is SQIVND (reference sequence). CDR3 sequence: CASTDGINYGYTF. CDR3 nucleotides: TGTGCCAGTACGGACGGCATCAACTATGGCTACACCTTC.

This sequence joins TRBV4-2 and TRBJ1-2, with D tentatively TRBD1 (5 bases). CDR1 is LGHNA, CDR2 YNFKEQ, per germline. With 1 base removed from V and 3 bases from J, the gap between germline ends came to 9 bases. The length of the CDR3 is 14 residues. For the CDR3, the DNA is TGTGCCAGCAGCCAAGTAGGGGTAGACTATGGCTACACCTTC. This gives the protein CASSQVGVDYGYTF.

The V and J genes are TRBV7-2 and TRBJ2-4; the match to TRBD1 covers 10 bases. The CDR3 covers 15 residues. CDR1 and CDR2 from the germline V gene are SGHTA and FQGNSA. V trimming: 3 bases; J trimming: 7 bases; junction bases outside the gene matches: 6. CDR3 sequence (DNA): TGTGCCAGCAGCTTGGACAGGGGGAGAGGGAACATTCAGTACTTC. Translated: CASSLDRGRGNIQYF.

The chain joins TRBV7-9 to TRBJ2-5, with 10 bases fitting TRBD2. Trimming cost V 7 bases and J 3 bases; bases outside gene matches: 5. Per the germline V gene, CDR1 is SEHNR and CDR2 is FQNEAQ (reference sequence). The CDR3 consists of 14 residues. DNA for the CDR3: TGTGCCAGCACCTATAGCGGGGGGAAAGAGACCCAGTACTTC. It specifies CASTYSGGKETQYF.

This clone was counted a single time. The chain has TRBV6-1 and TRBJ2-3; D gene ambiguous. The V and J ends lost 4 bases and 2 bases respectively, with 4 bases between them. Germline CDR1 is MNHNS and CDR2 is SASEGT. This CDR3 comprises 12 residues. The CDR3 DNA reads TGTGCCAGCAGTGGGACCACAGATACGCAGTATTTT. Its protein is CASSGTTDTQYF.

The chain couples TRBV10-3 to TRBJ1-1; D is unresolved. Trimming pared 11 bases from V and 1 base from J, leaving 8 bases between. The CDR3 is 11 residues long. CDR1 ENHRY and CDR2 SYGVKD come from the germline V gene. The CDR3 spells CAVGGNTEAFF. The CDR3 DNA is TGTGCCGTAGGAGGGAACACTGAAGCTTTCTTT.

This sequence joins TRBV5-4 and TRBJ2-4; tentatively, D is TRBD1 (6 bases). Germline V gives CDR1 SGHNT, CDR2 YYREEE (reference sequence). There are 17 residues in the CDR3. V was trimmed by 4 bases and J by 0 bases, leaving 17 bases between them. CDR3 coding DNA: TGTGCCAGCAGCGACGGACAGTCGCGAACAGCCAAAAACATTCAGTACTTC. Protein sequence: CASSDGQSRTAKNIQYF.

V and J are TRBV5-8 and TRBJ2-4; possible D gene TRBD2, 6 bases. Germline CDR1 and CDR2: SGHTS and YDEGEE. The CDR3 sequence is 14 residues long. The germline V and J ends were trimmed by 2 bases and 3 bases, with 9 bases remaining between them. The CDR3 sequence is CASSFPGVKNIQYF. The CDR3 DNA reads as TGTGCCAGCAGCTTTCCGGGGGTCAAAAACATTCAGTACTTC. Based on the CDR3 plus reference TRBV5-8 and TRBJ2-4, the full variable domain is EAGVTQSPTHLIKTRGQQATLRCSPISGHTSVYWYQQALGLGLQFLLWYDEGEERNRGNFPPRFSGRQFPNYSSELNVNALELEDSALYLCASSFPGVKNIQYFGAGTRLSVL.

This clone was seen just once. Additional DNA sequences in this sample encode the identical CDR3. The V and J genes are TRBV18 and TRBJ2-7, with TRBD1 as a possible D gene (5 bases). This CDR3 region has 13 residues. V was clipped by 4 bases and J by 2 bases, with 9 bases between them. Germline CDR1 KGHSH, CDR2 LQKENI. The CDR3 loop is CASSQGITYEQYF. The CDR3 DNA sequence: TGTGCCAGCTCACAGGGGATTACCTACGAGCAGTACTTC.

This chain connects TRBV4-2 to TRBJ1-4; D possibly corresponds to TRBD1 (5 bases). Germline V CDR1 and CDR2: LGHNA, YNFKEQ. This CDR3 has 15 amino acids. Trimming left V 2 bases short and J 8 bases short, with 15 bases between. The CDR3 region has the DNA TGTGCCAGCAGCCAAATGGGGGATCTCCAGGAAAAACTGTTTTTT. It specifies CASSQMGDLQEKLFF.

This chain joins TRBV10-3 and TRBJ1-2; TRBD1 might be the D (5 bases). This CDR3 is built from 16 residues. Germline V gene data show CDR1 as ENHRY and CDR2 as SYGVKD. V lost 0 bases to trimming and J lost 0 bases, with 11 bases between them. CDR3 nucleotides: TGTGCCATCAGTGAGTCCTTTTCGGGACCTAACTATGGCTACACCTTC. It codes for CAISESFSGPNYGYTF.

The genes are TRBV7-9 and TRBJ1-1, with D unresolved. Trimming stripped 1 base from V and 5 bases from J, with 11 bases between. CDR1 SEHNR and CDR2 FQNEAQ come from the germline V gene (reference sequence). This CDR3 contains 14 residues. CDR3 coding DNA: TGTGCCAGCAGCTTAGGGCAGCAAAGAACTGAAGCTTTCTTT. It codes for CASSLGQQRTEAFF.

About this clone: Other DNA sequences of this sample code for an identical CDR3. CDR3 protein: CASSLGRISYEQYF. The CDR3 nucleotides are TGTGCCAGCAGCTTAGGGCGGATTTCCTACGAGCAGTACTTC. The chain couples TRBV11-2 to TRBJ2-7; D remains ambiguous. The CDR3 has 14 amino acids. Trimming took 1 base from V and 1 from J, leaving 8 bases between them. The germline gives CDR1 SGHAT, CDR2 FQNNGV.

The chain uses TRBV10-3 and TRBJ1-2; D gene ambiguous. Looked up from germline, CDR1 is ENHRY and CDR2 is SYGVKD. This CDR3 is 14 amino acids long. V was pared by 3 bases and J by 8 bases, with 16 bases between. CDR3 in DNA: TGTGCCATCAGTGATCGGGAGGCTATAGGAGGCTACACCTTC. Amino acids: CAISDREAIGGYTF.

The gene calls are TRBV7-9 and TRBJ2-7, with 9 nucleotides matching TRBD1. In germline, CDR1 is SEHNR, CDR2 FQNEAQ (reference sequence). V lost 5 bases, J lost 2 bases, and 4 bases stayed unmatched. The CDR3 length is 14 residues. CDR3 sequence: CASSAGTGPYEQYF. In nucleotides, the CDR3 is TGTGCCAGCAGCGCCGGGACAGGGCCCTACGAGCAGTACTTC.

The CDR3 is CAARVAGETQYF. The CDR3 bases are TGTGCCGCGAGGGTAGCGGGAGAGACCCAGTACTTC. This rearrangement joins TRBV2 to TRBJ2-5; the match to TRBD2 covers 7 bases. Germline trimming cut 11 bases from V and 4 bases from J; bases unmatched to any gene: 7. CDR1 and CDR2 (germline): SNHLY, FYNNEI. The CDR3 sequence is 12 residues long.

Concerning this clone: In the same sample, other DNA sequences code for this CDR3. The chain carries TRBV30 and TRBJ2-2; D not certain. The CDR3 is made up of 13 amino acids. The germline V gene has CDR1 GTSNPN and CDR2 SVGIG (reference sequence). Deletions cut 4 bases from V and 0 bases from J, with 6 bases between. The CDR3, as DNA: TGTGCCTGGACGCCCCCGAACACCGGGGAGCTGTTTTTT. It yields the protein CAWTPPNTGELFF.

The genes are TRBV5-1 and TRBJ2-1; D is uncertain. Germline V gives CDR1 SGHRS, CDR2 YFSETQ. The CDR3 spans 13 residues. The V end was cut by 3 bases, the J end by 6 bases, with 10 bases between. The CDR3 DNA is TGCGCCAGCAGCTCAGACATCTTCAATGAGCAGTTCTTC. Translating gives CASSSDIFNEQFF.

The V call is TRBV18, the J call TRBJ2-4, with D unclear. The V gene lost 2 bases and the J gene lost 0 bases, with 11 bases spanning the gap. This CDR3 spans 16 amino acids. Germline V CDR1 and CDR2: KGHSH, LQKENI. CDR3 in amino acids: CASSPGQVLAKNIQYF. The CDR3 bases are TGTGCCAGCTCACCAGGGCAGGTGCTAGCCAAAAACATTCAGTACTTC. The variable domain in full, completed from reference TRBV18 and TRBJ2-4, reads NAGVMQNPRHLVRRRGQEARLRCSPMKGHSHVYWYRQLPEEGLKFMVYLQKENIIDESGMPKERFSAEFPKEGPSILRIQQVVRGDSAAYFCASSPGQVLAKNIQYFGAGTRLSVL.

The CDR3 protein is CASSLGQVNGYTF. The DNA for the CDR3 is TGTGCCAGCAGTCTTGGACAGGTCAATGGCTACACCTTC. The gene calls are TRBV2 and TRBJ1-2; 7 bases fit TRBD1. In germline, CDR1 is SNHLY, CDR2 FYNNEI. The CDR3 covers 13 residues. J lost 6 bases, V lost 5 bases, and 6 bases had no gene match.

This clone was counted a single time. This chain links TRBV5-1 with TRBJ2-7, with D possibly being TRBD1 or TRBD2 (6 bases each). Germline CDR1 reads SGHRS; CDR2 reads YFSETQ. This CDR3 is 16 amino acids long. Trimming left V 0 bases short and J 0 bases short, with 13 bases between. In DNA form, the CDR3 reads TGCGCCAGCAGCTTGGGAGTCAGGGGAGGCTCCTACGAGCAGTACTTC. It codes for CASSLGVRGGSYEQYF.

The rearrangement links TRBV30 to TRBJ1-3, with a possible D match to TRBD1 (5 bases). This CDR3 spans 16 amino acids. Germline V gene sequence: CDR1 GTSNPN, CDR2 SVGIG (reference sequence). V gave up 4 bases and J gave up 1 base, with 17 bases separating them. Here the CDR3 DNA reads TGTGCCTGGACCCTCAGGGCCCGCGATTCTGGAAACACCATATATTTT. This gives the protein CAWTLRARDSGNTIYF.

The chain carries TRBV9 and TRBJ2-3; D is possibly TRBD2 (5 bases). The V end lost 3 bases, the J end lost 2 bases, and 13 bases lay between the germline ends. The CDR3 has 15 amino acids. Germline-derived CDR1 and CDR2 are SGDLS and YYNGEE. The CDR3 DNA is TGTGCCAGCAGCGCAGGTGGAGGAATCACAGATACGCAGTATTTT. It encodes CASSAGGGITDTQYF.